The T cell receptor (beta chain) described here comes from a study of blood T cell repertoires in COVID-19 (TCRdb year 2020). For context, the study as a whole: Samples from collaborators originated in the United States, Italy and Spain and spanned both the acute and convalescent phases of COVID-19. The prospective study material was composed of cDNA or gDNA derived from T cells, B-cell-depleted T cells, or PBMCs. The dataset comprised deeply sampled blood TCRbeta repertoires from subjects exposed to, actively infected with, or recovered from COVID-19. The repertoires were released in a freely available public database intended as a resource for research on the immune response to SARS-CoV-2. The samples were drawn from the first 160 participants of the ongoing ImmuneRACE study and from 1,254 subjects provided by 6 global collaborators. The sample metadata nearly always contained a de-identified subject ID, COVID-19 status, age in years and sex. HLA class I and class II types, where available, came from metadata supplied by the sample provider rather than from assay-based typing. Here is what the overall study found, with its caveats: How much clinical and demographic metadata was included differed by source and by participant, and the metadata was provided uncurated.

Germline trimming: 1 base from V, 7 bases from J; junction bases outside gene matches: 14. From its cysteine to its phenylalanine, the CDR3 spans 17 amino acids. Of the read, only the CDR3 DNA is kept; its 51 bases are in frame from base 1. CDR1 SGHRS and CDR2 YFSETQ were looked up in the germline V gene. Comments on this clone: The specificity of this receptor is unknown. The sample holds no much larger clone one base away, and base qualities are not on file.

One collaborating source in Seattle enrolled patients while the patients were actively infected and followed the patients over time throughout the course of disease. The collaborating institutions used their own protocols to collect whole blood in K2EDTA tubes. For TCRbeta analysis, collaborators shipped samples in one of three forms: frozen whole blood, isolated PBMCs, or DNA extracted from either of those sample types. TCRbeta CDR3 regions were amplified from genomic DNA using the immunoSEQ Assay, a bias-controlled multiplex PCR. The authors' pipeline ran thus. Within the assay, amplification of reference gene primers was used to estimate how many nucleated cells each sample contained. To quantify the absolute abundance of each unique TCRbeta CDR3 rearrangement, sequence reads were collapsed and filtered. For each sample, productive Simpson clonality was calculated as the square root of Simpson's diversity index across productive rearrangements. The table comes from immuneACCESS by way of TCRdb, which keeps in-frame sequences with V and J called. Part of the clones is missing from these tables; in studies checked, under half for an unresolved V gene and the rest for unknown reasons. V and J calls and clone size are those listed in that table; D and trimming were worked out from the DNA. Counted in this sample were a few hundred thousand clones; 80% to 90% of them appeared once. The ten largest make up about 9.4% of the sample.

The sequencing sample was made of peripheral blood. The V gene is TRBV5-1 and the J gene is TRBJ2-1; a stretch of 7 junction bases matches TRBD2. The TCR sequence derives from a woman in her 70s with COVID-19, enrolled during active disease. Here the CDR3 is given as CASSLPQGAGGRNEQFF. The DNA sequence reads TGCGCCAGCAGCTTGCCACAAGGCGCCGGCGGGAGAAATGAGCAGTTCTTC. Reference TRBV5-1 and TRBJ2-1 genes cover what lies past the CDR3, so the full variable domain is KAGVTQTPRYLIKTRGQQVTLSCSPISGHRSVSWYQQTPGQGLQFLFEYFSETQRNKGNFPGRFSGRQFSNSRSEMNVSTLELGDSALYLCASSLPQGAGGRNEQFFGPGTRLTVL.